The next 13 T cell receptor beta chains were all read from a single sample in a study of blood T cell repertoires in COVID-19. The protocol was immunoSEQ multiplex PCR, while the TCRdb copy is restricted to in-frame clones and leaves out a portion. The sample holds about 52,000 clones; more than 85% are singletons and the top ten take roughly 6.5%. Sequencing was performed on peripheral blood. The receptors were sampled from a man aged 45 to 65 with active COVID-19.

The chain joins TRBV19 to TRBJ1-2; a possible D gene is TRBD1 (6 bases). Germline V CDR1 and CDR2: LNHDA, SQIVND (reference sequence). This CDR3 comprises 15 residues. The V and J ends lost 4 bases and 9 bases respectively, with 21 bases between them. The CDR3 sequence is CASSKSADRSRSYTF. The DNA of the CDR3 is TGTGCCAGTAGTAAATCGGCTGACAGGTCTAGGAGCTACACCTTC.

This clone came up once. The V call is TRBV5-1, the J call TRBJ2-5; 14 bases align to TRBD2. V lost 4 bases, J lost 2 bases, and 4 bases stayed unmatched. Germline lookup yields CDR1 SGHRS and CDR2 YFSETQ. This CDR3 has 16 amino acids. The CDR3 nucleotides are TGCGCCAGCAGCATAGGACTAGCGGGGGGACAAGAGACCCAGTACTTC. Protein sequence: CASSIGLAGGQETQYF.

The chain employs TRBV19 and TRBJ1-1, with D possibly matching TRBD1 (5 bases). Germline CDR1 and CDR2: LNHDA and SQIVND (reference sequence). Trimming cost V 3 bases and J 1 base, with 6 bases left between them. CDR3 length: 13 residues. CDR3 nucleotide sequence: TGTGCCAGTAGTATCGACAGGAACACTGAAGCTTTCTTT. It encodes CASSIDRNTEAFF.

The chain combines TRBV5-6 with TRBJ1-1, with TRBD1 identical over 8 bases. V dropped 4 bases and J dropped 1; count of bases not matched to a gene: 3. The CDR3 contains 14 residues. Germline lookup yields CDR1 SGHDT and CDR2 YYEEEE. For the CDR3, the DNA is TGTGCCAGCAGCGGCAGGGGGCAGAACACTGAAGCTTTCTTT. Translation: CASSGRGQNTEAFF.

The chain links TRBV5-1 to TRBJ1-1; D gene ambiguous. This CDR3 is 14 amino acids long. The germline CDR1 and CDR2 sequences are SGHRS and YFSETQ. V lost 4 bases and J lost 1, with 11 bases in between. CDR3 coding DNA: TGCGCCAGCAGCGAGGCGGCCGGGAACACTGAAGCTTTCTTT. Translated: CASSEAAGNTEAFF.

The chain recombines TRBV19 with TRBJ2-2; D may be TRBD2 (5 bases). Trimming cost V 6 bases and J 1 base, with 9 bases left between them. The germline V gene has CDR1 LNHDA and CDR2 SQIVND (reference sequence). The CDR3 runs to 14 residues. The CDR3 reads CASRAGKNTGELFF. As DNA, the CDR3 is TGTGCCAGTAGGGCGGGCAAGAACACCGGGGAGCTGTTTTTT.

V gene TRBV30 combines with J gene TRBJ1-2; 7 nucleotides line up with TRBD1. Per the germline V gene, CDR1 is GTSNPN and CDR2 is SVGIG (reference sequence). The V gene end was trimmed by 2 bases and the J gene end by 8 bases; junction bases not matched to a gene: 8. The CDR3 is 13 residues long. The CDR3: CAWSQEGARGYTF. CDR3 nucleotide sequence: TGTGCCTGGAGTCAGGAGGGGGCGAGAGGCTACACCTTC.

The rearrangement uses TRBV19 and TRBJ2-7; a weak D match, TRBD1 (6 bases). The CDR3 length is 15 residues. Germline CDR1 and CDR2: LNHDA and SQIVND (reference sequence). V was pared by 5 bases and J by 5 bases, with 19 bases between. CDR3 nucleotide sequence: TGTGCCAGTAGTGACCCCGGGACAACAACCCACGAGCAGTACTTC. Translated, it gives CASSDPGTTTHEQYF.

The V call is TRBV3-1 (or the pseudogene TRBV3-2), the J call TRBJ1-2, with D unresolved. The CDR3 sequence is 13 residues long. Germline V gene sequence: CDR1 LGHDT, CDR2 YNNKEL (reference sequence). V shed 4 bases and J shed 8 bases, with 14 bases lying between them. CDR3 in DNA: TGTGCCAGCAGCCTAATTGAGGGATCAGGCTACACCTTC. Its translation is CASSLIEGSGYTF.

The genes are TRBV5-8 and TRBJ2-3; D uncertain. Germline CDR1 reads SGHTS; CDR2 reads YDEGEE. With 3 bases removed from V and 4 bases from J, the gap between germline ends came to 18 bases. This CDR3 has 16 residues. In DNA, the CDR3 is TGTGCCAGCAGCTGGTCTTGGGCGTCAGCATCAGATACGCAGTATTTT. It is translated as CASSWSWASASDTQYF.

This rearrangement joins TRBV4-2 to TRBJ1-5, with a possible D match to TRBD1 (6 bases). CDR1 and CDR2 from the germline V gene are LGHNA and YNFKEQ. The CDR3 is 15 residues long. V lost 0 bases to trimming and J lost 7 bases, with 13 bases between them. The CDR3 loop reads CASSQDGGAEQPQHF. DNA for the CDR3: TGTGCCAGCAGCCAAGACGGGGGGGCTGAGCAGCCCCAGCATTTT.

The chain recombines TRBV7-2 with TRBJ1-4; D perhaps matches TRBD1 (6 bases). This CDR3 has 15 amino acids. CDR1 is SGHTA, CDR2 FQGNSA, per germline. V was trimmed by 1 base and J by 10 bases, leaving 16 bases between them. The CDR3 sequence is CASSLGIGGGGKLFF. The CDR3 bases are TGTGCCAGCAGCTTAGGAATTGGGGGGGGCGGAAAACTGTTTTTT.

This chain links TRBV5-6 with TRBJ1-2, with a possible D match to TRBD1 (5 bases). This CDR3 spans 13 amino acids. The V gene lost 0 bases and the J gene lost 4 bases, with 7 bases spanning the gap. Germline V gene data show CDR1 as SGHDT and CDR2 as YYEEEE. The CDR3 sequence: CASSLGQIYGYTF. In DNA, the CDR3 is TGTGCCAGCAGCTTGGGACAGATCTATGGCTACACCTTC. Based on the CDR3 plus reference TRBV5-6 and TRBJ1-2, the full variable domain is DAGVTQSPTHLIKTRGQQVTLRCSPKSGHDTVSWYQQALGQGPQFIFQYYEEEERQRGNFPDRFSGHQFPNYSSELNVNALLLGDSALYLCASSLGQIYGYTFGSGTRLTVV.